This TCR beta chain was captured by sequencing in a study of beta chain features in type 1 diabetes. The CDR3 is 15 amino acids. Trimming stripped 0 bases from V and 0 bases from J, with 9 bases between. In germline, CDR1 is SGDLS, CDR2 YYNGEE. Each of the CD4+ naive, central memory, regulatory and stem cell-like memory populations was sorted via CD45RO/CCR7/CD25/CD127/CD95/CD27. This clone was observed a few times. Expressed TCRB transcripts were sequenced after all isolated RNA was converted to cDNA. The repertoire was sequenced with immunoSEQ multiplex PCR; TCRdb's copy has only in-frame clones and lacks some. The sample has under 450,000 clones; approximately 16% are singletons.

This TCR came from a woman younger than 35 in good health. V is TRBV9 and J is TRBJ1-1, with D hard to call. Sample: naive CD4+ T cells from blood. DNA of the CDR3: TGTGCCAGCAGCGTAGCTGGCAGAATGAACACTGAAGCTTTCTTT. Its translation: CASSVAGRMNTEAFF.